This entry describes one T cell receptor beta chain. Antigen specificity is unknown. All the patients suffered relapse after autologous stem cell transplantation, and brentuximab vedotin exposure differed. Measured with immunoSEQ multiplex PCR; TCRdb has only the in-frame clones, and not every one. The table lists 20,000 to 25,000 clones, about 86% of them singletons. The data were obtained in a study of PD-1 blockade in classical Hodgkin lymphoma. Study summary: The nivolumab dose that patients received was 3 mg/kg, given intravenously every 2 weeks.

Germline V gene lookup returns CDR1 SGHRS and CDR2 YFSETQ. The CDR3 runs 15 residues. Trimming removed 0 bases at V and 7 bases at J, with 16 bases between. General study findings and limits: Newly diagnosed patients were reported to exhibit reduced baseline TCR diversity relative to healthy donors. In CD4+ cells, TCR diversity went up significantly by C4D1, but in CD8+ cells it did not.

The receptor's source is a human donor with classical Hodgkin lymphoma. Sequencing was performed on peripheral blood mononuclear cells (PBMCs), taken before the second cycle of nivolumab. The V gene is TRBV5-1, the J gene TRBJ2-5; weak D call: TRBD1 (7 bases). Here the CDR3 DNA reads TGCGCCAGCAGCTTGGGCGGGACAGCCGGGGGGACCCAGTACTTC. This gives the protein CASSLGGTAGGTQYF.